This T cell receptor beta chain was identified during a study of vaccination and CD4 T cells after COVID-19. General study results and limits: In convalescent patients, 304 of 307 vaccine-specific clones were mono-reactive for SARS-CoV-2 spike.

Sequence data for DNA of cultured CD4+ T cells were generated by the Oncomine TCR Beta short-read assay. TCRdb reanalysed the PCR reads using MiXCR and keeps one entry per CDR3 protein. The profile shows some 5,900 distinct CDR3 sequences, roughly 60% of them singletons. This clonotype turned up a few times. Its antigen is unidentified. After removal of 4 bases from V and 3 bases from J, the junction contained 8 bases not matched to a gene. The V gene's germline CDR1 is DFQATT and CDR2 SNEGSKA (reference sequence). This CDR3 comprises 16 residues. The treatment was: roughly 10-day PBMC culture with coronavirus spike peptide pools or control peptides (ViraFEST assay).

What was sequenced was CD4+ T cells from blood, cultured in vitro. The chain joins TRBV20-1 to TRBJ1-6; 8 bases line up with TRBD1. This TCR was recovered from a human donor who had recovered from COVID-19. CDR3 bases: TGCAGTGCTACCGAGGGGACAGGTCTCTATAATTCACCCCTCCACTTT. Translation: CSATEGTGLYNSPLHF.